These 7 T cell receptor beta chains were sequenced from one sample in a study of blood T cell repertoires in COVID-19. Sequenced by immunoSEQ multiplex PCR; TCRdb stores in-frame clones only, minus some. The data show 160,000 or so clones, with about 81% seen just once and roughly 20% held by the top ten. Sequenced input: peripheral blood. The receptors were sampled from a woman at least 80 years old with acute or convalescent COVID-19.

This clone was recorded a few times. V is TRBV7-9 and J is TRBJ1-2, with D possibly TRBD1 on 5 matching bases. The germline gives CDR1 SEHNR, CDR2 FQNEAQ (reference sequence). V lost 1 base to trimming and J lost 8 bases, with 14 bases between them. The CDR3 is 14 amino acids. This CDR3 reads CASSLDSRENGYTF. In DNA, the CDR3 is TGTGCCAGCAGCTTAGACTCCAGGGAAAACGGCTACACCTTC.

The genes are TRBV18 and TRBJ1-2; TRBD1 might be the D (5 bases). Germline values: CDR1 KGHSH, CDR2 LQKENI. This CDR3 region has 14 residues. Trimming stripped 0 bases from V and 8 bases from J, with 13 bases between. CDR3 in amino acids: CASSPPSIGGGYTF. The CDR3, as DNA: TGTGCCAGCTCACCACCGTCGATCGGGGGAGGCTACACCTTC.

The chain employs TRBV2 and TRBJ1-3, with 9 positions matching TRBD1. Trimming removed 6 bases from V and 15 bases from J; junction bases left unmatched: 3. The CDR3 totals 10 residues. Germline assignment: CDR1 SNHLY and CDR2 FYNNEI. CDR3 nucleotides: TGTGCCAGCAGACCGGGACAGGGATATTTT. It is translated as CASRPGQGYF. Combining the CDR3 with reference TRBV2 and TRBJ1-3 gives the whole variable domain EPEVTQTPSHQVTQMGQEVILRCVPISNHLYFYWYRQILGQKVEFLVSFYNNEISEKSEIFDDQFSVERPDGSNFTLKIRSTKLEDSAMYFCASRPGQGYFGEGSWLTVV.

CDR3 protein: CASSPAAAGNIQYF. As DNA, the CDR3 is TGTGCCAGCAGCCCTGCTGCCGCCGGAAACATTCAGTACTTC. The chain employs TRBV7-2 and TRBJ2-4; D remains unclear. The CDR3 runs 14 residues. Per germline, CDR1 SGHTA and CDR2 FQGNSA. V was shortened by 5 bases and J by 6 bases, with 14 bases between the two germline ends.

The chain uses TRBV6-2 or TRBV6-3 and TRBJ1-4, with TRBD1 as a possible D gene (6 bases). The V end lost 2 bases, the J end lost 5 bases, and 12 bases lay between the germline ends. The CDR3 has 15 residues. Germline loops: CDR1 MNHEY, CDR2 SVGEGT. The CDR3, as DNA: TGTGCCAGCAGTTACAAAGGACAGAACAATGAAAAACTGTTTTTT. Its protein is CASSYKGQNNEKLFF.

This clone was seen more than once but under ten times. The J gene is TRBJ1-2, the V gene TRBV28; D remains unclear. Trimming removed 7 bases at V and 7 bases at J, with 16 bases between. Germline CDR1 reads MDHEN; CDR2 reads SYDVKM. CDR3 length: 13 amino acids. The CDR3 DNA sequence: TGTGCCAGCAACCGACATCCCAATAGTGGCTACACCTTC. This translates into CASNRHPNSGYTF.

On this clone: Its ends do not fully match the called genes, so a read error is possible. The gene calls are TRBV3-1 (or the pseudogene TRBV3-2) and TRBJ1-2, with D possibly TRBD1 on 5 matching bases. This CDR3 has 13 amino acids. CDR1 LGHDT and CDR2 YNNKEL come from the germline V gene (reference sequence). The chain's CDR3 is CASSQDARQRLSF. As DNA, the CDR3 is TGTGCCAGCAGCCAAGATGCCCGACAGCGTCTCTCCTTC.